This is a list of T cell receptor beta chains from one sample in a study of identical twins. Each CDR3 protein is one row after TCRdb ran MiXCR on the 5' RACE reads. The profile shows 690,000 or so distinct CDR3 sequences, approximately 6.1% of them singletons. Sample: naive T cells sorted from blood. These receptor sequences come from a man aged 18-30 years in good health. The CDR3 runs from the conserved cysteine through the conserved F or W. D genes are given only for firm matches. The size entry is marked missing in some rows and otherwise reads once, few, many or a size class.

>TRBD2|many|TRBV4-2|TRBJ2-7
CASSQDRDPGLAGEGRFEQYF
TGTGCCAGCAGCCAAGACCGTGACCCGGGACTAGCGGGAGAGGGACGGTTCGAGCAGTACTTC
>NA|many|TRBV6-1|TRBJ2-5
CATHAGYQETQYF
TGTGCCACCCACGCGGGTTACCAAGAGACCCAGTACTTC
>NA|many|TRBV7-8|TRBJ2-7
CASSSDLSEEQYF
TGTGCCAGCAGCTCGGACCTTAGTGAGGAGCAGTACTTC
>TRBD2|many|TRBV20-1|TRBJ2-3
CSATSAGARDTQYF
TGCAGTGCCACCTCAGCGGGGGCGAGAGATACGCAGTATTTT
>TRBD2|many|TRBV29-1|TRBJ2-3
CSVEGAGVRDFGTQYF
TGCAGCGTTGAAGGGGCGGGAGTTCGGGATTTTGGCACGCAGTATTTT
>NA|many|TRBV3-1|TRBJ2-7
CASSQVGGRYNEQYF
TGTGCCAGCAGCCAAGTCGGGGGGCGTTATAACGAGCAGTACTTC
>NA|many|TRBV20-1|TRBJ2-2
CSARMPPGLLPNANTGELFF
TGCAGTGCTAGAATGCCACCGGGACTGCTACCGAACGCGAACACCGGGGAGCTGTTTTTT
>NA|NA|TRBV30|TRBJ1-3
CAWSSPPRSGNTIYF
TGTGCCTGGAGTTCCCCGCCCCGCTCTGGAAACACCATATATTTT
>NA|few|TRBV6-1|TRBJ2-7
CASSEVGPGSYEQYF
TGTGCCAGCAGTGAAGTGGGGCCAGGGAGCTACGAGCAGTACTTC
>NA|few|TRBV11-2|TRBJ2-1
CASSLSDIGRNEQFF
TGTGCCAGCAGCTTATCTGATATCGGGCGGAATGAGCAGTTCTTC
>TRBD1|few|TRBV12-5|TRBJ1-4
CASSRLTGGAGEKLFF
TGTGCTAGTAGTAGGCTCACAGGGGGCGCCGGTGAAAAACTGTTTTTT
>TRBD1|many|TRBV5-6|TRBJ2-2
CASSHPDRRNTGELFF
TGTGCCAGCAGCCATCCGGACAGGAGAAACACCGGGGAGCTGTTTTTT
>NA|few|TRBV6-2/TRBV6-3|TRBJ1-2
CASSTPTGMRVYGYTF
TGTGCCAGCAGTACCCCGACAGGAATGCGTGTCTATGGCTACACCTTC
>NA|many|TRBV7-2|TRBJ2-7
CASSLDPGAGEQYF
TGTGCCAGCAGCTTAGATCCTGGAGCGGGTGAGCAGTACTTC
>TRBD1|many|TRBV5-1|TRBJ2-5
CASSPGQQVETQYF
TGCGCCAGCAGCCCGGGACAGCAAGTAGAGACCCAGTACTTC
>NA|many|TRBV18|TRBJ2-7
CASSPPGIGAYEQYF
TGTGCCAGCTCACCACCTGGGATCGGCGCCTACGAGCAGTACTTC
>NA|many|TRBV12-3/TRBV12-4|TRBJ1-3
CASRARDTYSGNTIYF
TGTGCCAGCAGGGCTCGGGACACATACTCTGGAAACACCATATATTTT
>NA|NA|TRBV3-1|TRBJ2-5
CASSQPGESRQETQYF
TGTGCCAGCAGCCAGCCGGGGGAATCCAGGCAAGAGACCCAGTACTTC
>TRBD1|few|TRBV15|TRBJ2-1
CATSRALGTGPYNEQFF
TGTGCCACCAGCAGAGCCCTCGGGACAGGACCTTACAATGAGCAGTTCTTC
>NA|NA|TRBV25-1|TRBJ2-1
CASSWSAGEQFF
TGTGCCAGCAGTTGGTCGGCGGGGGAGCAGTTCTTC
>NA|many|TRBV29-1|TRBJ2-3
CSVEYSSTDTQYF
TGCAGCGTTGAATACAGCTCCACAGATACGCAGTATTTT
>NA|few|TRBV29-1|TRBJ1-2
CSVGRTAPTNGYTF
TGCAGCGTCGGGAGGACGGCACCTACTAATGGCTACACCTTC
>NA|many|TRBV20-1|TRBJ2-7
CSTTVPYEQYF
TGCAGCACGACAGTCCCCTACGAGCAGTACTTC
>NA|many|TRBV9|TRBJ1-4
CASSSGTEEKLFF
TGTGCCAGCAGCAGTGGTACAGAGGAAAAACTGTTTTTT
>TRBD1|NA|TRBV12-3/TRBV12-4|TRBJ1-5
CASIDQGVSNQPQHF
TGTGCCAGCATAGACCAGGGGGTTAGCAATCAGCCCCAGCATTTT
>NA|NA|TRBV5-1|TRBJ1-1
CASSARGAYPNTEAFF
TGCGCCAGCAGCGCGCGGGGGGCCTACCCGAACACTGAAGCTTTCTTT
>NA|many|TRBV4-1|TRBJ2-1
CASSQDPGRGDRKGREFF
TGCGCCAGCAGCCAAGATCCCGGGAGAGGCGATAGGAAGGGTAGAGAGTTCTTC
>NA|many|TRBV12-3/TRBV12-4|TRBJ2-5
CASSFGTPKETQYF
TGTGCCAGCAGTTTTGGGACACCAAAAGAGACCCAGTACTTC
>TRBD2|few|TRBV15|TRBJ2-7
CATSSPGLAGDEQYF
TGTGCCACCAGCAGTCCGGGACTAGCGGGAGACGAGCAGTACTTC
>NA|many|TRBV12-3/TRBV12-4|TRBJ1-1
CASSPNAGGESDTEAFF
TGTGCCAGCAGTCCCAATGCCGGGGGCGAGAGTGACACTGAAGCTTTCTTT
>NA|NA|TRBV5-1|TRBJ1-1
CASSLDPFENTEAFF
TGCGCCAGCAGCTTGGATCCCTTCGAGAACACTGAAGCTTTCTTT
>TRBD1|few|TRBV27|TRBJ1-5
CASRGGARDRNQPQHF
TGTGCCAGCCGCGGGGGAGCCCGGGACAGGAATCAGCCCCAGCATTTT
>TRBD2|many|TRBV5-4|TRBJ2-1
CAPCSGRADEQFF
TGTGCCCCTTGTAGCGGGAGGGCCGATGAGCAGTTCTTC
>NA|NA|TRBV5-1|TRBJ1-2
CASSLVPGDYGYTF
TGCGCCAGCAGCTTGGTGCCAGGAGACTATGGCTACACCTTC